This entry lists 16 T cell receptor beta chains sequenced from one sample in a study of cytomegalovirus exposure and HLA in healthy donors. Amplification used 60 Vbeta primers and 13 Jbeta primers. TCRdb's table, derived via immunoSEQ multiplex PCR, lists solely in-frame clones and lacks some. The sample holds about 160,000 clones, roughly two thirds seen once. The sample consisted of PBMCs. Receptors were obtained from a woman in her twenties or thirties in good health and CMV-seronegative.

This chain joins TRBV28 and TRBJ2-6; D might be TRBD1 (5 bases). Trimming took 6 bases from V and 0 from J, leaving 12 bases between them. The CDR3 sequence is 16 residues long. Per germline, CDR1 MDHEN and CDR2 SYDVKM. In DNA, the CDR3 is TGTGCCAGCAGGCACAGGTACGGCTCTGGGGCCAACGTCCTGACTTTC. Translating it yields CASRHRYGSGANVLTF.

This clone was seen a handful of times. The DNA of the CDR3 is TGTGCCAGCAGCTCGGAGAAAAACATTCAGTACTTC. Amino acids: CASSSEKNIQYF. This rearrangement joins TRBV7-9 to TRBJ2-4; no definite D call. The CDR3 is 12 amino acids. Germline CDR1 and CDR2: SEHNR and FQNEAQ (reference sequence). Trimming took 4 bases from V and 4 from J, leaving 5 bases between them.

This clone has only one observation. The CDR3 DNA reads TGTGCCAGCAGCCTCAGGGGGTGGACTGAAGCTTTCTTT. Translating it yields CASSLRGWTEAFF. V usage is TRBV11-3 and J usage is TRBJ1-1; TRBD1 matches at 7 bases. Germline assignment: CDR1 SGHNT and CDR2 YENEEA. The CDR3 is made up of 13 amino acids. The trim removed 5 bases at V and 5 bases at J, leaving 5 bases unmatched.

V and J are TRBV29-1 and TRBJ2-2, with D uncertain. Trimming cost V 2 bases and J 6 bases, with 7 bases left between them. This CDR3 contains 12 residues. Looked up from germline, CDR1 is SQVTM and CDR2 is ANQGSEA. CDR3 protein: CSVERTPGELFF. In DNA form, the CDR3 reads TGCAGCGTTGAACGAACACCCGGGGAGCTGTTTTTT.

V is TRBV7-2 and J is TRBJ1-1; TRBD1 aligns across 8 bases. The length of the CDR3 is 15 residues. The V segment lost 5 bases and the J segment 2 bases; nucleotides outside the gene matches: 7. From germline, CDR1 is SGHTA and CDR2 FQGNSA. DNA for the CDR3: TGTGCCAGCAGCCGCTGGACAGGGTATAACACTGAAGCTTTCTTT. This sequence encodes CASSRWTGYNTEAFF.

The V call is TRBV5-1, the J call TRBJ2-7; 14 bases fit TRBD2. The CDR3 is made up of 16 amino acids. Germline CDR1 reads SGHRS; CDR2 reads YFSETQ. V gave up 5 bases and J gave up 2 bases; unmatched junction bases: 6. The CDR3 sequence: CASRLTSGRGPYEQYF. The CDR3 region has the DNA TGCGCCAGCAGACTGACTAGCGGGAGGGGTCCCTACGAGCAGTACTTC.

In this sample, this clone turned up a few times. CDR3 amino acids: CASSLTGGLNEKLFF. The DNA of the CDR3 is TGTGCCAGCAGCCTAACAGGGGGTCTTAATGAAAAACTGTTTTTT. The chain is built from TRBV6-6 and TRBJ1-4, with 8 bases aligning to TRBD1. Germline V gene sequence: CDR1 MNHNY, CDR2 SVGAGI (reference sequence). The CDR3 sequence is 15 residues long. Unmatched junction bases numbered 7, after V lost 6 bases and J lost 4 bases.

This chain connects TRBV28 to TRBJ2-2; D may be TRBD2 (5 bases). Deletions cut 2 bases from V and 3 bases from J, with 13 bases between. The CDR3 extends over 16 amino acids. CDR1 and CDR2 from the germline V gene are MDHEN and SYDVKM. The CDR3 loop reads CASSLNSAGYTGELFF. CDR3 DNA: TGTGCCAGCAGTTTAAATTCGGCGGGTTACACCGGGGAGCTGTTTTTT.

The V and J genes are TRBV7-9 and TRBJ2-1; a weak D match, TRBD1 (5 bases). The V gene lost 6 bases and the J gene lost 6 bases, with 15 bases spanning the gap. Germline-derived CDR1 and CDR2 are SEHNR and FQNEAQ (reference sequence). The CDR3 totals 14 residues. The CDR3 loop reads CASSPGPPPNEQFF. The CDR3 nucleotides read TGTGCCAGCAGTCCAGGGCCCCCCCCCAATGAGCAGTTCTTC. The variable domain in full, with the rest retrieved from reference TRBV7-9 and TRBJ2-1, is DTGVSQNPRHKITKRGQNVTFRCDPISEHNRLYWYRQTLGQGPEFLTYFQNEAQLEKSRLLSDRFSAERPKGSFSTLEIQRTEQGDSAMYLCASSPGPPPNEQFFGPGTRLTVL.

By sample fraction, this clone is medium-sized. V usage is TRBV9 and J usage is TRBJ2-1; 9 positions match TRBD2. The CDR3 runs to 15 residues. Trimming took 3 bases from V and 8 from J; bases not matched to a gene: 9. CDR1 and CDR2 from the germline V gene are SGDLS and YYNGEE. In DNA, the CDR3 is TGTGCCAGCAGCGCTACCGGGACTAGCAGCTATGAGCAGTTCTTC. This codes for CASSATGTSSYEQFF.

The CDR3 bases are TGTGCCAGCAGCGTTAGCGGGGGTGGGGAGACCCAGTACTTC. It codes for CASSVSGGGETQYF. The chain links TRBV7-2 to TRBJ2-5; TRBD2 matches 9 bases. The CDR3 covers 14 residues. The V and J ends lost 5 bases and 5 bases, in that order; junction bases with no gene match: 6. Per the germline V gene, CDR1 is SGHTA and CDR2 is FQGNSA. The entire variable domain, with the rest obtained from reference TRBV7-2 and TRBJ2-5, is as follows: GAGVSQSPSNKVTEKGKDVELRCDPISGHTALYWYRQSLGQGLEFLIYFQGNSAPDKSGLPSDRFSAERTGGSVSTLTIQRTQQEDSAVYLCASSVSGGGETQYFGPGTRLLVL.

The rearrangement links TRBV6-4 to TRBJ2-3, with 12 nucleotides matching TRBD1. The CDR3 runs to 16 residues. V lost 4 bases, J lost 4 bases, and 6 bases stayed unmatched. Germline values: CDR1 MRHNA, CDR2 SNTAGT. The CDR3 coding sequence is TGTGCCAGCAGTGTCGGGACAGGGGGCATCGCAGATACGCAGTATTTT. Protein sequence: CASSVGTGGIADTQYF.

This clone was counted between two and nine times. The chain employs TRBV30 and TRBJ2-7; TRBD1 might be the D (7 bases). Looked up from germline, CDR1 is GTSNPN and CDR2 is SVGIG (reference sequence). The V and J ends lost 2 bases and 10 bases respectively, with 15 bases between them. The CDR3 spans 12 residues. CDR3 protein: CAWSYQGGHQYF. The CDR3 DNA reads TGTGCCTGGAGTTATCAGGGGGGACATCAGTACTTC.

The chain joins TRBV7-2 to TRBJ1-2; D not resolved. The CDR3 has 12 residues. V lost 5 bases and J lost 3, with 7 bases in between. CDR1 is SGHTA, CDR2 FQGNSA, per germline. CDR3 DNA sequence: TGTGCCAGCAGCACCCGGTACTATGGCTACACCTTC. Its translation: CASSTRYYGYTF.

The chain is built from TRBV5-1 and TRBJ2-1; TRBD2 agrees at 9 bases. The germline gives CDR1 SGHRS, CDR2 YFSETQ. Trimming at V came to 5 bases and at J to 0 bases, leaving 9 bases not matched to a gene. The CDR3 sequence is 17 residues long. The CDR3 DNA is TGCGCCAGCAGACTTAGGACTAGCGTAAGCTCCTACAATGAGCAGTTCTTC. Protein product: CASRLRTSVSSYNEQFF.

The rearrangement uses TRBV14 and TRBJ2-7; TRBD2 aligns across 7 bases. V shed 1 base, J shed 3 bases, and the junction held 6 bases outside the gene matches. The CDR3 is 15 residues long. The germline gives CDR1 SGHDN, CDR2 FVKESK. CDR3 region: CASSQGNSGFYEQYF. The DNA for the CDR3 is TGTGCCAGCAGCCAAGGGAATAGCGGGTTCTACGAGCAGTACTTC.